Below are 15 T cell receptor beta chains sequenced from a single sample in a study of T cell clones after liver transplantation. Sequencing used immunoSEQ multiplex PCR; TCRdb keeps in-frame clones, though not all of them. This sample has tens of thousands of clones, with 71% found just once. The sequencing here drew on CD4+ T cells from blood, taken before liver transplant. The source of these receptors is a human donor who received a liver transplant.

This chain's CDR3 is CASSLFVTAYEQYF. In DNA form, the CDR3 reads TGTGCCAGCAGCTTGTTTGTTACAGCCTACGAGCAGTACTTC. The chain has TRBV5-6 and TRBJ2-7; no reliable D call. CDR3 length: 14 residues. V lost 1 base to trimming and J lost 2 bases, with 10 bases between them. Germline V gene data show CDR1 as SGHDT and CDR2 as YYEEEE.

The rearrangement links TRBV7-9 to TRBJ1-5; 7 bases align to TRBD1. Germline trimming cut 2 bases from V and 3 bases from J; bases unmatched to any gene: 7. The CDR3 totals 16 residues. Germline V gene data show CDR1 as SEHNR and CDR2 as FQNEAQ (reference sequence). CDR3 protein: CASSLWPGGDNQPQHF. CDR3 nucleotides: TGTGCCAGCAGCTTATGGCCAGGGGGTGACAATCAGCCCCAGCATTTT.

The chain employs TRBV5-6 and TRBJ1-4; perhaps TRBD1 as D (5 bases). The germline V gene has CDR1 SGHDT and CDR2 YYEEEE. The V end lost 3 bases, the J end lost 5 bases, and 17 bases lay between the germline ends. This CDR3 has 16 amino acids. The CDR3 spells CASSSFGGAKNEKLFF. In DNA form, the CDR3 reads TGTGCCAGCAGCTCCTTCGGTGGGGCAAAGAATGAAAAACTGTTTTTT.

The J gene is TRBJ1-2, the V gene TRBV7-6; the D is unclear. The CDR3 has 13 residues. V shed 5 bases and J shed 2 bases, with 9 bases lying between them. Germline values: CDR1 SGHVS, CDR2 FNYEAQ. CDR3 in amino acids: CASSPGSNYGYTF. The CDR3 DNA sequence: TGTGCCAGCAGCCCCGGTTCCAACTATGGCTACACCTTC.

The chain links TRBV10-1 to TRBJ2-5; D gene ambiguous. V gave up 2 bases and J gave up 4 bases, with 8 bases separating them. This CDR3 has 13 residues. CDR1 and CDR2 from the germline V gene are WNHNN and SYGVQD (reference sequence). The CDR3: CASSEAVRETQYF. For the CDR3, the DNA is TGCGCCAGCAGTGAGGCAGTCCGAGAGACCCAGTACTTC.

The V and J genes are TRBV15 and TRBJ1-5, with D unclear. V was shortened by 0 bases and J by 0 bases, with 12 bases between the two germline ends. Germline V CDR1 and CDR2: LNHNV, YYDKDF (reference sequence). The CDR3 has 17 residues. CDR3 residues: CATSRDRSVYSNQPQHF. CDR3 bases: TGTGCCACCAGCAGAGATCGCAGTGTTTATAGCAATCAGCCCCAGCATTTT. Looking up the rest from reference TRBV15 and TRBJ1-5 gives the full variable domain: DAMVIQNPRYQVTQFGKPVTLSCSQTLNHNVMYWYQQKSSQAPKLLFHYYDKDFNNEADTPDNFQSRRPNTSFCFLDIRSPGLGDTAMYLCATSRDRSVYSNQPQHFGDGTRLSIL.

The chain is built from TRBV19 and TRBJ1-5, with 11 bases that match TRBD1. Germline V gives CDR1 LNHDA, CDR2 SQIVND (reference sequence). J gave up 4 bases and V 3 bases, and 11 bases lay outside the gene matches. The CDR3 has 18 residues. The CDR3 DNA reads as TGTGCCAGTAGTATGGGCCTAGGACAGGGGGCCTTGAATCAGCCCCAGCATTTT. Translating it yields CASSMGLGQGALNQPQHF. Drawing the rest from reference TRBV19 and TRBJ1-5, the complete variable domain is DGGITQSPKYLFRKEGQNVTLSCEQNLNHDAMYWYRQDPGQGLRLIYYSQIVNDFQKGDIAEGYSVSREKKESFPLTVTSAQKNPTAFYLCASSMGLGQGALNQPQHFGDGTRLSIL.

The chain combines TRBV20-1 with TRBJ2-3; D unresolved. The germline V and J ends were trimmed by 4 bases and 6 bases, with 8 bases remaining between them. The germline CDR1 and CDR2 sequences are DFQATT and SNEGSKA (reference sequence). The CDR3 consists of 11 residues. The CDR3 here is CSANSRDTQYF. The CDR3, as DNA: TGCAGTGCTAACTCTCGGGATACGCAGTATTTT.

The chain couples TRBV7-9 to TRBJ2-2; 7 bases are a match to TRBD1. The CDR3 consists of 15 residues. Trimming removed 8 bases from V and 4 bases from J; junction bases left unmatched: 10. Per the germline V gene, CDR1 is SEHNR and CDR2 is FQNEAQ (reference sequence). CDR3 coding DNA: TGTGCCAGCCGGCCCGGGACAGCCCTCACCGGGGAGCTGTTTTTT. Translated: CASRPGTALTGELFF. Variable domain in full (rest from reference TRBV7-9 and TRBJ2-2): DTGVSQNPRHKITKRGQNVTFRCDPISEHNRLYWYRQTLGQGPEFLTYFQNEAQLEKSRLLSDRFSAERPKGSFSTLEIQRTEQGDSAMYLCASRPGTALTGELFFGEGSRLTVL.

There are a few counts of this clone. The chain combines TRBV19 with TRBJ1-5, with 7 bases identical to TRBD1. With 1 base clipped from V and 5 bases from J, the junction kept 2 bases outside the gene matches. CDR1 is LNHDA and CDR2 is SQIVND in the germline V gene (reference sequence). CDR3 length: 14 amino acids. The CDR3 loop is CASSIGGGYQPQHF. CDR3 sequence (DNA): TGTGCCAGTAGTATAGGAGGGGGCTATCAGCCCCAGCATTTT.

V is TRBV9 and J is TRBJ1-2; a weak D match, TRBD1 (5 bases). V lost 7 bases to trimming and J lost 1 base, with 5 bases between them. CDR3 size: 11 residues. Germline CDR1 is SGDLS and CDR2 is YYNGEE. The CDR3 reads CASDSNYGYTF. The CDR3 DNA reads TGTGCCAGCGACAGTAACTATGGCTACACCTTC.

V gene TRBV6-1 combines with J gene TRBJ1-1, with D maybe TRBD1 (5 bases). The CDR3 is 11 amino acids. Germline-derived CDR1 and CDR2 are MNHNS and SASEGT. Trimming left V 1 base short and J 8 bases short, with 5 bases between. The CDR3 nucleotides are TGTGCCAGCAGTGAAGAGGGGGAAGCTTTCTTT. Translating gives CASSEEGEAFF.

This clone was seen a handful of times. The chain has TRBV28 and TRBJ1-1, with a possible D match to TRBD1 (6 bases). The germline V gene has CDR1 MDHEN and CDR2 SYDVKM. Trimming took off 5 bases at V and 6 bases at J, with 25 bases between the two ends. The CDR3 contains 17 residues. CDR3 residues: CASSPQLINRVSAEAFF. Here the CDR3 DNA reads TGTGCCAGCAGTCCGCAATTGATTAACAGGGTATCCGCTGAAGCTTTCTTT.

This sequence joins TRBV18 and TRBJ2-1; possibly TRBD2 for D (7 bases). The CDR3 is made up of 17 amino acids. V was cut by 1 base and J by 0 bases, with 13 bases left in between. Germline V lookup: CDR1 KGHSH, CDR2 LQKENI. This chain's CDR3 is CASSPQGGGPSYNEQFF. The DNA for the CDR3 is TGTGCCAGCTCACCACAAGGGGGGGGACCCTCCTACAATGAGCAGTTCTTC.

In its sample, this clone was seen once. The CDR3 here is CASSLGTGYTEAFF. In nucleotides, the CDR3 is TGTGCCAGCAGCTTAGGGACAGGGTACACTGAAGCTTTCTTT. The chain uses TRBV7-9 and TRBJ1-1; 8 nucleotides line up with TRBD1. V was clipped by 1 base and J by 3 bases; unmatched bases: 1. In germline, CDR1 is SEHNR, CDR2 FQNEAQ (reference sequence). There are 14 residues in the CDR3.